These T cell receptor beta chains were read from a single sample in a study of T cells in localized non-small cell lung cancer. Sequencing used immunoSEQ multiplex PCR; TCRdb keeps in-frame clones, though not all of them. The sample lists some 25,000 clones, around nine tenths occurring once. Material: PBMCs, obtained before any cancer treatment. These receptors originate from a man aged 35 to 69 with stage II lung adenocarcinoma. The CDR3 runs from the conserved cysteine through the conserved F or W. A D gene is named only where the DNA matches it firmly. Expanded clones are given a class, and other clones once, few, many or no size at all.

D gene,J gene,CDR3 length,clone size,V gene,CDR3 DNA,CDR3 protein
TRBD1,TRBJ2-1,15,.,TRBV27,TGTGCCAGCAGTCGCGCTCGGACAGGGGGCGGTGAGCAGTTCTTC,CASSRARTGGGEQFF
.,TRBJ1-5,15,.,TRBV18,TGTGCCAGCTCACCACGGCAGGGTGGGAATCAGCCCCAGCATTTT,CASSPRQGGNQPQHF
.,TRBJ2-5,14,.,TRBV13,TGTGCCAGCAGCTTAGAGGGTAGCGGCAGAACCCAGTACTTC,CASSLEGSGRTQYF
.,TRBJ2-1,14,few,TRBV2,TGTGCCAGCAGTGAGGGCGGGGCTTTGAATGAGCAGTTCTTC,CASSEGGALNEQFF
TRBD1,TRBJ1-6,13,.,TRBV30,TGTGCCTGGATGGGGACAGTTAATTCACCCCTCCACTTT,CAWMGTVNSPLHF
TRBD1,TRBJ1-2,13,.,TRBV6-1,TGTGCCAGCAGTGAACAGGGGGCGGGTGGCTACACCTTC,CASSEQGAGGYTF
TRBD2,TRBJ2-5,18,once,TRBV11-3,TGTGCCAGCAGCATATTGACCGGGACTAGCGGGAGTCGTGAGACCCAGTACTTC,CASSILTGTSGSRETQYF
.,TRBJ2-1,15,.,TRBV18,TGTGCCAGCTCTAGGGACCCCCAGAACTACAATGAGCAGTTCTTC,CASSRDPQNYNEQFF
TRBD2,TRBJ2-1,18,.,TRBV27,TGTGCCAGCAGTCTCAGACTAGCGGGGGGATTCTCCTACAATGAGCAGTTCTTC,CASSLRLAGGFSYNEQFF
TRBD2,TRBJ2-1,16,.,TRBV7-3,TGTGCCAGCAGCTTAATGTCACTAGCGGGAGGGGGTGAGCAGTTCTTC,CASSLMSLAGGGEQFF
TRBD1,TRBJ2-1,13,.,TRBV9,TGTGCCAGCAGCCCTAGACAGGGAGATGAGCAGTTCTTC,CASSPRQGDEQFF
.,TRBJ1-5,15,few,TRBV7-2,TGTGCCAGCAGCTCGGACTGGAGGAGCAATCAGCCCCAGCATTTT,CASSSDWRSNQPQHF
.,TRBJ2-3,15,.,TRBV19,TGTGCCAGTAGTACACAGGGGGGGGGCACAGATACGCAGTATTTT,CASSTQGGGTDTQYF
TRBD2,TRBJ2-5,15,once,TRBV4-3,TGCGCCAGCAGCCAAGGACTAGCTGTAGTTGAGACCCAGTACTTC,CASSQGLAVVETQYF
TRBD1,TRBJ1-1,18,.,TRBV5-5,TGTGCCAGCAGCCGTACTGGCGTACAGGGGGCTCTACCCAGTGAAGCTTTCTTT,CASSRTGVQGALPSEAFF
.,TRBJ2-2,14,.,TRBV7-8,TGTGCCAGCAGCTTCCAGGTGAACACCGGGGAGCTATTTTTT,CASSFQVNTGELFF
.,TRBJ2-3,12,.,TRBV5-1,TGCGCCAGCGGCCCGGGTTCAGATACGCAGTATTTT,CASGPGSDTQYF
.,TRBJ2-5,16,.,TRBV7-9,TGTGCCAGCAGCCCCCTTCCTGGGAGAGGTCCAGAGACCCAGTACTTC,CASSPLPGRGPETQYF
TRBD1,TRBJ1-4,15,.,TRBV6-1,TGTGCCAGCAGGGGTGAGGGGACAGCTAATGAAAAACTGTTTTTT,CASRGEGTANEKLFF
TRBD2,TRBJ2-5,14,.,TRBV6-1,TGTGCCAGCAGCTCTTTAAGCGGGGGGTCGACCCAGTACTTC,CASSSLSGGSTQYF
.,TRBJ1-2,14,.,TRBV6-6,TGTGCCACCATACACCCTACCTCCTTCTATGGCTACACCTTC,CATIHPTSFYGYTF
.,TRBJ1-1,15,.,TRBV9,TGTGCCAGCAGCGTAGAGGGGAAAAGGAGCACTGAAGCTTTCTTT,CASSVEGKRSTEAFF
TRBD1,TRBJ2-3,15,once,TRBV6-4,TGTGCCATCAGCCCCGGGACAGCCAACACAGATACGCAGTATTTT,CAISPGTANTDTQYF
.,TRBJ1-1,13,once,TRBV13,TGTGCCAGCAGCCTCGGTGCTAACACTGAAGCTTTCTTT,CASSLGANTEAFF
TRBD1,TRBJ1-1,14,.,TRBV6-1,TGTGCCAGCAGTCCGGGACAGGGGGGACCTGAAGCTTTCTTT,CASSPGQGGPEAFF
TRBD1,TRBJ2-2,14,.,TRBV18,TGTGCCAGCTCTTGGGACAGCTACACCGGGGAGCTGTTTTTT,CASSWDSYTGELFF